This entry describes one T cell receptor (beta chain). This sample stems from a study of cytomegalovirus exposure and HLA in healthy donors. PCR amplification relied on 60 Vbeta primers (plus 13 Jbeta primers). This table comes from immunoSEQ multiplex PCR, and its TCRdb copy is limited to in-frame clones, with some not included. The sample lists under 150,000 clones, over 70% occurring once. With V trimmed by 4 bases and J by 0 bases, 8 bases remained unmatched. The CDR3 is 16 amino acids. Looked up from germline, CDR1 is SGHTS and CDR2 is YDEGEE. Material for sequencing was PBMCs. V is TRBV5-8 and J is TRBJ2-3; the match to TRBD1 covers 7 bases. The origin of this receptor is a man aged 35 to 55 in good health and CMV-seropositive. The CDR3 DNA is TGTGCCAGCAGCCTCGGGACAGCTTTTAGCACAGATACGCAGTATTTT. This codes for CASSLGTAFSTDTQYF.